The 24 T cell receptor beta chains reported below all come from one sample, sequenced in a study of T-cell memory formation after mild COVID-19. Each CDR3 protein is one row after TCRdb ran MiXCR on the 5' RACE reads. The repertoire includes over 300,000 distinct CDR3 sequences, approximately 22% of them detected once, and over 20% sits in the top ten. Sample: PBMCs or a T cell subset sorted from them (not recorded which). The receptor set was obtained from a young man who had mild COVID-19 (a few samples of this study predate the infection). Cell type and time point are not known.

To note about this clonotype: The junction differs from germline at one of its ends, possibly a read error. The chain is built from TRBV11-2 and TRBJ2-2; D not certain. This CDR3 has 13 residues. The germline V gene encodes CDR1 SGHAT and CDR2 FQNNGV. The CDR3 nucleotides are TGTGCAAGCAGCTTCGGTGCTCCCGGGGAGCTGTTTTTT. This sequence encodes CASSFGAPGELFF.

V and J are TRBV20-1 and TRBJ2-2, with TRBD1 as a possible D gene (6 bases). CDR3 length: 16 amino acids. The V and J ends lost 3 bases and 5 bases respectively, with 19 bases between them. The germline gives CDR1 DFQATT, CDR2 SNEGSKA (reference sequence). CDR3 sequence: CSASRNRDIFTGELFF. CDR3 in DNA: TGCAGTGCTAGTCGGAACCGGGACATATTTACCGGGGAGCTGTTTTTT.

The chain employs TRBV6-2 or TRBV6-3 and TRBJ2-5; no clear D gene. V was trimmed by 4 bases and J by 5 bases, leaving 5 bases between them. The germline gives CDR1 MNHEY, CDR2 SVGEGT. The CDR3 covers 11 residues. The CDR3 region is CASSWAETQYF. The CDR3 coding sequence is TGTGCCAGCAGTTGGGCGGAGACCCAGTACTTC.

This clonotype was counted many times. The chain recombines TRBV29-1 with TRBJ2-3; 10 positions match TRBD2. V lost 6 bases and J lost 4; bases outside the gene matches: 10. Germline V gene sequence: CDR1 SQVTM, CDR2 ANQGSEA. The CDR3 has 15 amino acids. CDR3 amino acids: CSVNLPGLAPDTQYF. CDR3 coding DNA: TGCAGCGTCAACCTCCCGGGACTAGCGCCAGATACGCAGTATTTT.

Many counts were recorded for this clonotype. The rearrangement links TRBV12-3 or TRBV12-4 to TRBJ2-3; the D is unclear. The CDR3 sequence is 13 residues long. The germline V and J ends were trimmed by 3 bases and 3 bases, with 7 bases remaining between them. CDR3: CASSFSPTDTQYF. Written as DNA, the CDR3 is TGTGCCAGCAGTTTTTCCCCTACAGATACGCAGTATTTT.

The V gene is TRBV12-3 or TRBV12-4, the J gene TRBJ2-4; no definite D call. Trimming cost V 4 bases and J 2 bases, with 9 bases left between them. The CDR3 has 14 amino acids. CDR3 in DNA: TGTGCCAGCAGTTATCTGGCTTCCAAAAACATTCAGTACTTC. This sequence encodes CASSYLASKNIQYF.

Many counts were recorded for this clonotype. The chain is built from TRBV7-8 and TRBJ2-7; maybe TRBD2 (6 bases). CDR1 is SGHVS and CDR2 is FQNEAQ in the germline V gene. CDR3 size: 16 residues. V lost 3 bases, J lost 1 base, and 16 bases lay in between. This chain's CDR3 is CASSLGILGGSYEQYV. The CDR3 nucleotides are TGTGCCAGCAGCTTGGGGATTTTGGGGGGATCCTACGAGCAGTACGTC.

The CDR3 here is CASSAPGTGPSEGYTF. The CDR3 coding sequence is TGTGCCAGCAGCGCACCGGGGACAGGGCCATCGGAAGGCTACACCTTC. The rearrangement links TRBV6-5 to TRBJ1-2; TRBD1 aligns across 9 bases. J lost 8 bases, V lost 6 bases, and 16 bases had no gene match. The CDR3 is made up of 16 amino acids. Germline values: CDR1 MNHEY, CDR2 SVGAGI.

The chain combines TRBV20-1 with TRBJ1-1; D is undetermined. This CDR3 contains 13 residues. The V end lost 0 bases, the J end lost 1 base, and 6 bases lay between the germline ends. In germline, CDR1 is DFQATT, CDR2 SNEGSKA (reference sequence). This CDR3 reads CSARDTRNTEAFF. The CDR3 DNA reads as TGCAGTGCTAGAGACACACGGAACACTGAAGCTTTCTTT.

The J gene is TRBJ2-6, the V gene TRBV7-9; 8 bases match TRBD1. Germline V CDR1 and CDR2: SEHNR, FQNEAQ (reference sequence). The length of the CDR3 is 19 residues. V dropped 2 bases and J dropped 0; count of bases not matched to a gene: 9. CDR3: CASSLPRTGKSSGANVLTF. In DNA form, the CDR3 reads TGTGCCAGCAGCTTACCCCGGACAGGGAAAAGCTCTGGGGCCAACGTCCTGACTTTC.

This clonotype was found a few times. This chain joins TRBV7-2 and TRBJ2-4; TRBD2 aligns across 12 bases. Looked up from germline, CDR1 is SGHTA and CDR2 is FQGNSA. J was trimmed by 0 bases and V by 1 base; bases with no gene match: 7. The CDR3 is 19 residues long. Here the CDR3 DNA reads TGTGCCAGCAGCTTAGATCTAGCGGGGGGGCCTGGAGCCAAAAACATTCAGTACTTC. It encodes CASSLDLAGGPGAKNIQYF.

The gene calls are TRBV5-1 and TRBJ1-1; the match to TRBD1 covers 7 bases. The CDR3 has 12 amino acids. CDR1 and CDR2 from the germline V gene are SGHRS and YFSETQ. Losses at the gene ends were 6 bases for V and 1 base for J; bases not matched to a gene: 0. This CDR3 reads CASTGGNTEAFF. Here the CDR3 DNA reads TGCGCCAGCACAGGGGGGAACACTGAAGCTTTCTTT.

This clonotype has just a few counts. V is TRBV20-1 and J is TRBJ2-1; D is uncertain. The CDR3 spans 12 residues. CDR1 and CDR2 (germline): DFQATT, SNEGSKA (reference sequence). The V and J ends lost 2 bases and 14 bases respectively, with 16 bases between them. DNA for the CDR3: TGCAGTGCTAGAAGGCCCCATCAAGAGGAGTTCTTC. This encodes CSARRPHQEEFF.

CDR3 bases: TGTGCCTGGGGGACCGGGGAGCTGTTTTTT. Protein sequence: CAWGTGELFF. The chain carries TRBV30 and TRBJ2-2, with D unresolved. V lost 5 bases and J lost 5, with 3 bases in between. Germline-derived CDR1 and CDR2 are GTSNPN and SVGIG (reference sequence). This CDR3 is 10 amino acids long.

This clonotype was counted only a few times. V usage is TRBV4-2 and J usage is TRBJ2-7; D possibly corresponds to TRBD2 (6 bases). The CDR3 has 14 residues. Trimming removed 1 base from V and 5 bases from J, with 12 bases in between. CDR1 LGHNA and CDR2 YNFKEQ come from the germline V gene. CDR3 sequence: CASSQAVGGDEQYV. In DNA, the CDR3 is TGTGCCAGCAGCCAAGCGGTCGGAGGGGACGAGCAGTACGTC.

This clonotype was found once. The chain recombines TRBV5-1 with TRBJ1-5, with D hard to call. V lost 1 base and J lost 0, with 11 bases in between. The CDR3 runs to 16 residues. Per germline, CDR1 SGHRS and CDR2 YFSETQ. CDR3 sequence reads: CASSLWEEHSNQPQHF. CDR3 nucleotides: TGCGCCAGCAGCTTGTGGGAAGAACATAGCAATCAGCCCCAGCATTTT.

This rearrangement joins TRBV2 to TRBJ1-2, with 7 bases identical to TRBD1. CDR1 and CDR2 (germline): SNHLY, FYNNEI. The V and J ends lost 6 bases and 4 bases, in that order; junction bases with no gene match: 5. This CDR3 contains 13 residues. The CDR3 region has the DNA TGTGCCAGCAGGGAGACAGGGCCCTATGGCTACACCTTC. Protein: CASRETGPYGYTF.

This rearrangement joins TRBV29-1 to TRBJ1-2, with 9 bases aligning to TRBD1. The CDR3 covers 14 residues. Germline-derived CDR1 and CDR2 are SQVTM and ANQGSEA. The junction had 8 bases not matched to a gene; V was cut back by 5 bases and J by 4 bases. For the CDR3, the DNA is TGCAGCGTTACCCCCGGGACAGGGACCTATGGCTACACCTTC. It translates to CSVTPGTGTYGYTF.

The chain employs TRBV28 and TRBJ1-1; possibly TRBD1 for D (5 bases). V was shortened by 6 bases and J by 1 base, with 12 bases between the two germline ends. The germline gives CDR1 MDHEN, CDR2 SYDVKM. The CDR3 has 14 residues. Here the CDR3 reads CASSRHTGNTEAFF. The CDR3 nucleotides read TGTGCCAGCAGCCGACATACAGGGAACACTGAAGCTTTCTTT.

The chain combines TRBV28 with TRBJ2-7, with 9 bases lining up with TRBD1. J lost 1 base, V lost 5 bases, and 3 bases had no gene match. Germline V gene sequence: CDR1 MDHEN, CDR2 SYDVKM. The CDR3 loop spans 14 amino acids. The CDR3 protein is CASSPTGGSYEQYV. Here the CDR3 DNA reads TGTGCCAGCAGTCCGACAGGGGGGTCCTACGAGCAGTACGTC.

The genes are TRBV21-1 and TRBJ2-5; TRBD1 is the table's D call, not checked against the DNA. TRBV21-1 is classified as a pseudogene. This CDR3 is 14 amino acids long. The CDR3 DNA sequence: TGTGCCAGCACCAGGGACAGGGTGACGGAGACCCAGTACTTC. Protein: CASTRDRVTETQYF.

This clonotype has only a few counts. The chain combines TRBV6-5 with TRBJ2-5; TRBD1 might be the D (5 bases). The CDR3 has 16 amino acids. Germline CDR1 reads MNHEY; CDR2 reads SVGAGI. Between the trimmed V and J ends, which lost 8 bases and 0 bases, there was a span of 19 bases. The CDR3 region has the DNA TGTGCCAGCCTCCCAGTAGGTAGGGGCGACCAAGAGACCCAGTACTTC. Translated, it gives CASLPVGRGDQETQYF.

This clonotype is a singleton in its sample. The chain couples TRBV19 to TRBJ1-1, with TRBD1 matching 8 bases. The CDR3 length is 16 residues. The germline gives CDR1 LNHDA, CDR2 SQIVND (reference sequence). J was trimmed by 2 bases and V by 7 bases; bases with no gene match: 12. The CDR3 DNA sequence: TGTGCCAGTACCGACGGGACAGGCCACTATAACACTGAAGCTTTCTTT. It encodes CASTDGTGHYNTEAFF.

This clonotype was picked up a small number of times. The chain links TRBV9 to TRBJ2-1; unclear D gene. Germline V gene lookup returns CDR1 SGDLS and CDR2 YYNGEE. With 0 bases removed from V and 0 bases from J, the gap between germline ends came to 7 bases. The CDR3 length is 15 residues. The DNA for the CDR3 is TGTGCCAGCAGCGTAGAAGGTGACTCCTACAATGAGCAGTTCTTC. Protein product: CASSVEGDSYNEQFF.